This T cell receptor beta chain was found in a study of prognosis after radiotherapy for stage I lung cancer. About the research overall: Distant metastases after radiotherapy occurred in a handful of patients at a median of approximately 7 months; 15 showed no significant progression.

With 4 bases removed from V and 4 bases from J, the gap between germline ends came to 20 bases. CDR3 length equals 16 residues. Looked up from germline, CDR1 is MDHEN and CDR2 is SYDVKM. It was by two-round multiplex PCR that TCR beta CDR3 was amplified from genomic DNA. Amplification in first-round PCR relied on primers specific to each TRBV and TRBJ gene. MiXCR was run by TCRdb on the multiplex PCR reads, yielding one entry per CDR3 protein. The sample includes 30,000 to 40,000 distinct CDR3 sequences, around 24% seen only once; the top ten take less than 30%. The study, taken as a whole, reports: The tumor specificity of expanded TCR clones remained undetermined. Post-treatment Shannon entropy following stereotactic body radiation therapy was lower among patients who developed distant metastases.

This clonotype has a count of ten or more. Antigen specificity is unknown. The sequenced sample was PBMCs, obtained before or after stereotactic body radiation therapy (not recorded which). This chain links TRBV28 with TRBJ2-7, with D perhaps TRBD1 (6 bases). This receptor was identified in a donor over 45 with non-small cell lung cancer. The CDR3 coding sequence is TGTGCCAGCAGTTCTTACAGGGAATTAATAAAGTACGAGCAGTACTTC. Encoded protein: CASSSYRELIKYEQYF.